This T cell receptor (beta chain) was obtained from a study of CXCR3-negative and CXCR3-positive naive CD8 T cells. As for the study in general: Sequencing yielded 140 million or so TRB reads, roughly 1.5 +/- 0.3 million per library.

Whole-study findings and limits: When CXCR3-positive naive cells were set against CXCR3-negative naive cells, the former had more hydrophobic TRB CDR3s. Whereas memory cells differed, naive CXCR3-negative and CXCR3-positive cells shared similar TRBV-TRBJ usage.

The CDR3 is 15 residues long. The germline V gene encodes CDR1 MDHEN and CDR2 SYDVKM. Researchers prepared the TRB cDNA libraries using 5' RACE with UMI labels. TCRdb re-called the 5' RACE reads, yielding one record per CDR3 amino acid sequence without DNA. The table gives approximately 130,000 distinct CDR3 sequences; the top ten clones make up 0.41% of it. Note on this clonotype: Antigen specificity is unknown.

The sequenced sample was naive CXCR3+ CD8+ T cells from blood. The subset here: CD45RO-CCR7+CD27+CD95- naive CD8+ T cells expressing CXCR3 (TNR3+). The chain joins TRBV28 to TRBJ2-7; the D call from TCRdb, TRBD1, cannot be confirmed without DNA. The source of this sequence is a human donor in good health. Some clones in this sample may be carry-over from other donors' samples. The CDR3 reads CASGPQAGPSYEQYF.